This T cell receptor beta chain is drawn from a study of T-cell reconstitution after alpha-beta-depleted transplantation in children. This clonotype was seen repeatedly, ten times or more. As it was prepared, the TCRbeta library received unique molecular identifiers. TCRdb re-called the PCR reads with MiXCR, one entry per CDR3 protein. Of under 450,000 distinct CDR3 sequences in the sample, 13% are singletons; the top ten hold about 3.9%. The clonotype was recovered from a human donor who donated a stem cell graft to a child with Fanconi anemia. This specimen consisted of PBMCs, obtained from the stem cell graft.

CDR3 in DNA: TGCGCCAGCAGCATGGACAGGGACAATGAGCAGTTCTTC. Protein sequence: CASSMDRDNEQFF. The J gene is TRBJ2-1, the V gene TRBV5-1; TRBD1 matches 8 bases. In germline, CDR1 is SGHRS, CDR2 YFSETQ. The CDR3 spans 13 residues. V gave up 4 bases and J gave up 5 bases; unmatched junction bases: 2.